This T cell receptor beta chain was recovered during a study of cytomegalovirus exposure and HLA in healthy donors. General study findings and limits: Per published reports, the classifier diagnosed cytomegalovirus status with high specificity and sensitivity. Productive status was seen about 90% or about 30% of the time for most TCR beta V segments in an earlier analysis.

The PCR had 60 Vbeta and 13 Jbeta primers. Assay used: immunoSEQ multiplex PCR; TCRdb lists only in-frame clones, some missing. Among over 50,000 clones listed, roughly four fifths were seen once. As for this clone: Antigen: not known.

The CDR3 loop spans 16 amino acids. The V end was cut by 5 bases, the J end by 5 bases, with 20 bases between. CDR1 is SSHAT and CDR2 is FNYEAQ in the germline V gene (reference sequence). The specimen sequenced was PBMCs. This sequence joins TRBV7-7 and TRBJ2-3, with D maybe TRBD1 (5 bases). The sequence derives from a man aged 35 to 55 in good health and CMV-seronegative. CDR3 sequence reads: CASSAGAGMGKDTQYF. The CDR3, as DNA: TGTGCCAGCAGCGCTGGGGCAGGGATGGGGAAAGATACGCAGTATTTT.